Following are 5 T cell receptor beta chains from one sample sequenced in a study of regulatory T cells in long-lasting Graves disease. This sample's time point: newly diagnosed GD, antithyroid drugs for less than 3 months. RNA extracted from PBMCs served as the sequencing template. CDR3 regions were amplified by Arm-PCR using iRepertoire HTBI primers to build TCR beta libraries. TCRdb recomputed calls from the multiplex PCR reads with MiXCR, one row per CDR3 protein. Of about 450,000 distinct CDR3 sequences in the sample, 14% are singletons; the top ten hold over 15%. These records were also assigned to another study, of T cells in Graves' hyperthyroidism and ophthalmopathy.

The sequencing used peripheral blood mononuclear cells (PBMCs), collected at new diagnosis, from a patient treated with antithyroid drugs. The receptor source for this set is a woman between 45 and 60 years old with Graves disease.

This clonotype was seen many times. This CDR3 is CASSPDRGLGNEQYF. The CDR3 region has the DNA TGTGCCAGCAGTCCCGACAGGGGCCTTGGAAACGAGCAGTACTTC. The chain has TRBV7-9 and TRBJ2-7, with TRBD1 matching 8 bases. Trimming took 6 bases from V and 5 from J; bases not matched to a gene: 12. The CDR3 has 15 amino acids. Germline-derived CDR1 and CDR2 are SEHNR and FQNEAQ (reference sequence).

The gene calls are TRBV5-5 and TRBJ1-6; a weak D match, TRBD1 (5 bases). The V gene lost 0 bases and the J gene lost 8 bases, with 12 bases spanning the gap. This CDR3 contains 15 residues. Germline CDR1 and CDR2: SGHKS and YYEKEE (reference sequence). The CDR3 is CASSLGGRRDSPLHF. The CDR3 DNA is TGTGCCAGCAGCTTGGGGGGCCGCCGGGATTCACCCCTCCACTTT. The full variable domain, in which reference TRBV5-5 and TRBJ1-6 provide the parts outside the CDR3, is DAGVTQSPTHLIKTRGQQVTLRCSPISGHKSVSWYQQVLGQGPQFIFQYYEKEERGRGNFPDRFSARQFPNYSSELNVNALLLGDSALYLCASSLGGRRDSPLHFGNGTRLTVT.

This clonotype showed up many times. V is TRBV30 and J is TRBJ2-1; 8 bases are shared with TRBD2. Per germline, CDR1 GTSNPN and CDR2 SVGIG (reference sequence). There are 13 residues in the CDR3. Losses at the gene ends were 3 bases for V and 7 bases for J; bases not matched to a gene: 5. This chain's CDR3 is CAWRASGSNEQFF. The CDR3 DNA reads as TGTGCCTGGAGAGCCAGCGGGAGTAATGAGCAGTTCTTC.

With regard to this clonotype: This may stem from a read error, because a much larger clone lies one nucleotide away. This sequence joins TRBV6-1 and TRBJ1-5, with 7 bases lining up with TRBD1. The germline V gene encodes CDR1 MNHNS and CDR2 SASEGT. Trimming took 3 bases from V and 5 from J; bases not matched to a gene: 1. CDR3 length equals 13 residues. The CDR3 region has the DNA TGTGCCAGCAGTGAGACAGGGCATCAGCCCCAGCATTTT. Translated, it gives CASSETGHQPQHF.

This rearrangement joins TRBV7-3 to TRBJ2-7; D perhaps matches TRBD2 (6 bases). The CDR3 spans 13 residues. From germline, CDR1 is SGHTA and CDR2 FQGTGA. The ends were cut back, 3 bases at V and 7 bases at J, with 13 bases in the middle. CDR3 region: CASSLSGADEQYF. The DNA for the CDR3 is TGTGCCAGCAGCTTGTCGGGAGCTGATGAGCAGTACTTC.